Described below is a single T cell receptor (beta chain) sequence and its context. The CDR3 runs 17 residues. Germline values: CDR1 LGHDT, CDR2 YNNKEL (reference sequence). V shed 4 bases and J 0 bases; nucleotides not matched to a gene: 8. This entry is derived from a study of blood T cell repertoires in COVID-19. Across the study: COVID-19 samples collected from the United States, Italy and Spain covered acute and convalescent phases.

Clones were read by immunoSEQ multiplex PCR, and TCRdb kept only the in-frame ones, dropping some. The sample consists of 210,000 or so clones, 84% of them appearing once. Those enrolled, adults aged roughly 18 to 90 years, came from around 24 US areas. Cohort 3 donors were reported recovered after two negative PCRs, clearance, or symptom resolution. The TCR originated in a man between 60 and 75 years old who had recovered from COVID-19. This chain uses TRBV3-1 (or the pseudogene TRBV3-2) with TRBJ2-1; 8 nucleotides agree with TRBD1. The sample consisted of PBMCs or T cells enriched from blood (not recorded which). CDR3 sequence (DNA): TGTGCCAGCAGCCCCGATTGGACAGGGAGCTCCTACAATGAGCAGTTCTTC. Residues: CASSPDWTGSSYNEQFF.